This entry concerns a single T cell receptor beta chain. The table lists this clone with a few counts. This receptor's antigen is unknown. Base-call qualities are not available, and no considerably larger clone is one nucleotide away. The source of the sample is a study of cytomegalovirus exposure and HLA in healthy donors (TCRdb year 2017). In the study overall: An earlier analysis of roughly 630 of the donors reported roughly 270 Gb of sequence data and some 100 million unique TCR beta sequences from some 180 million T cells. The study was designed to test whether signatures of past pathogen exposure could be identified by cataloging public T cell receptors. In an earlier analysis of a few hundred of the donors, high-throughput TCR beta sequencing was used to judge whether each TCR beta V gene segment behaved as functional or pseudogenic. In a later genetic analysis, genome-wide SNP genotypes for 398 of the 666 donors were used, and that subset was treated as a discovery cohort. The later analysis used no new phenotypic data to find candidate immune exposures, relying instead on TCR beta sequences and their occurrence across donors. The study combined high-throughput TCR immunosequencing, statistical association of individual TCRs with disease status, and machine learning to predict cytomegalovirus infection status. Around 320 gigabases of sequencing data and tens of millions of unique TCR sequences were included in an early release covering about 700 HLA-typed donors. Of the 300 to 500 genotyped donors, 65% to 90% were placed in the genetic ancestry cluster associated with self-reported Caucasian donors. Among roughly 400 genotyped donors of the cohort, an average of roughly 240,000 unique TCR beta nucleotide sequences were sequenced per donor, about a sixth of them non-productive. All discovery cohort repertoires had been generated using a single sequencing platform. HLA typing covered class I and class II loci at four-digit resolution. The T cell repertoires of some 670 subjects were profiled by immunosequencing and related to cytomegalovirus serostatus. Typing coverage varied by locus: roughly 629-630 donors for A, B, C, DRB1 and DQB1; approximately 560 for DQA1; about 590 for DPA1; approximately 470 for DPB1. Roughly five DR-DQ haplotypes were treated as single units for association and clustering because of strong linkage in the cohort. Besides the first cohort of roughly 640 subjects, a separate validation cohort made up of roughly 120 different subjects was used. A later analysis re-analyzed previously published TCR beta repertoires from approximately 700 donors and added high-resolution HLA genotyping to study TCR occurrence patterns. Donor age, sex, ethnicity and CMV serostatus were compiled alongside the repertoire data.

The cohort consisted of 650 to 700 healthy bone marrow donors. At the time of sampling, every cohort member was nominally healthy, though immune exposures that went unrecorded were likely present. The donor was CMV seronegative and was included in the group of a few hundred seronegative cohort members. A peripheral blood sample was provided by each donor, and peripheral blood mononuclear cells were used for TCR beta sequencing. The Qiagen DNeasy Blood Extraction Kit was used to extract genomic DNA from the blood cell samples. The library was obtained by the immunoSEQ multiplex PCR assay. For the multiplex PCR, a mixture combining 60 forward primers for TCR Vbeta segments and 13 reverse primers for TCR Jbeta segments was used. A multiplex PCR assay on genomic DNA amplified the CDR3 region of rearranged TCR beta genes. The amplified TCR beta libraries were sequenced on the Illumina HiSeq System as 87-base-pair reads. The original methods were these. A later analysis counted approximately 74 million unique TCR beta chains across the 650 to 800 repertoires, and some 11 million of these chains were shared by at least two donors. To remove PCR and sequencing errors, raw reads were error-corrected and collapsed into unique sequences using a nearest-neighbor algorithm that merged closely related sequences. Alignment of CDR3 sequences to IMGT reference sequences was used to assign V, D and J gene segments. For a sequence to be retained, at least a six-nucleotide match to both a V gene segment and a J gene segment was required. Rearrangements were classified as productive when the CDR3 lacked stop codons and remained in frame with V and J, and all other rearrangements were classified as non-productive. Following IMGT convention, CDR3 was defined as the stretch from the second conserved V-encoded cysteine up to the conserved J-encoded phenylalanine. The earlier analysis of a few hundred of the donors excluded sequences that lacked an unambiguous match to a single V gene segment. In an earlier analysis of a few hundred of the donors, V segments were called functional above 56.7% productive rearrangements and were called segregating when the between-donor standard deviation exceeded 5%. To diagnose cytomegalovirus status from the catalog of TCR beta chain sequences, a statistical classification framework was built. In a later analysis, V and J genes were assigned by comparing TCR nucleotide sequences against IMGT/GENE-DB human TR gene sequences. Using the TCRdist pipeline, a later analysis assigned CDR3 sequences along with most-parsimonious VDJ recombination scenarios. In a later analysis, every TCR beta chain was defined by the combination of its CDR3 amino acid sequence and its V-gene family, and reads without a unique V-gene family were dropped. A later analysis removed several hundred highly shared, low-generation-probability nucleotide sequences to deal with suspected cross-contamination and a sequencing artifact. A later analysis calculated a clonal expansion index for each public chain from normalized within-repertoire ranks of inferred template counts. Generation probabilities in a later analysis came from a VDJ recombination model fitted to out-of-frame rearrangements, and those results were checked against IGoR. In a later analysis, TCR-TCR, TCR-HLA and TCR-CMV co-occurrence was scored with hypergeometric tests, and a repertoire-size bias correction was applied to TCR pairs. In a later analysis, false discovery rates were estimated by permuting HLA or CMV assignments 20 times. In a later analysis, co-occurring TCRs were grouped using DBSCAN, with TCRdist sequence similarity added in when clustering inside HLA-allele-positive subsets. Repertoires with fewer than 30,000 or more than 120,000 public chains, plus five repertoires with anomalous nucleotide sharing, were excluded from co-occurrence clustering. TCRdb re-hosts the immuneACCESS table, in-frame sequences only. Its copies lack some clones; in the studies checked, an unresolved V gene accounts for under half of them, and the cause for the rest is not known. The V and J calls and clone size are taken from that table; D and trimming were inferred from the DNA. The sample table lists about 90,000 clones, approximately 88% of them with a count of one. The ten largest clones add up to 2.1% of the sample.

Reading the germline V gene gives CDR1 SGHDT and CDR2 YYEEEE. The CDR3 runs 13 residues from the cysteine to the phenylalanine. CDR3 DNA only is kept here, 39 bases in frame from base 1. V lost 4 bases and J lost 7 bases, and the count of bases not matched to a germline gene is 6. Results and caveats for the whole study, not just this receptor: When HLA alleles, especially DR and DQ, strongly co-occurred, TCR associations were difficult to assign to individual alleles. For the cohort, immune exposure information was limited to CMV serostatus. Three of the identified cytomegalovirus-associated TCR beta chains were confirmed in vitro to be specific for cytomegalovirus antigens. A later analysis found that HLA-associated TCR beta chains were more clonally expanded and had lower generation probabilities than equally common non-associated chains. Linkage disequilibrium might explain the correlated functional status among segregating V segments, but an unknown experimental factor could not be ruled out. The classifier was reported to diagnose cytomegalovirus status with high specificity and sensitivity in both the original and validation cohorts. An earlier analysis of approximately 500 of the donors showed that most TCR beta V segments appeared in productive rearrangements either about 87% or about 30% of the time, which broadly matched IMGT annotations. A later analysis found that most CMV-associated TCR beta chains appeared HLA-restricted, with HLA associations seemingly driven largely by CMV exposure. Roughly uniform sequencing depth across donors was assumed in presence/absence analyses, although this assumption may not hold. An association between a missense DCLRE1C variant and V-gene and J-gene trimming of TCR beta chains was found in a later genetic analysis and replicated in an independent cohort. This cohort had only TCR beta chains sequenced, and the lack of alpha or paired-chain data limited which features could be detected. Seventeen rarely observed V segments, including chromosome 9 orphons, were excluded from the earlier analysis of about 500 of the donors because counts were too low. It was suggested by the authors that the approach could potentially be generalized to other disease states and immunological phenotypes. In a later analysis, TCR association rates were found to vary across HLA loci, with the most associated TCRs seen for DRB1 alleles and the fewest for HLA-C alleles. In a later analysis, several top co-occurrence clusters were reported to appear linked to parvovirus B19, influenza, CMV and Epstein-Barr virus. A further reported finding was that TCR beta sequences accurately predicted the HLA-A and HLA-B alleles for most subjects in the first cohort. According to a later genetic analysis, donors in an Asian-associated ancestry cluster had fewer N-insertions in productive TCRs than the approximately 670-donor mean. While some public TCRs were present in many individuals, most TCR sequences turned up only very rarely across donors. A later analysis associated roughly 17,000 TCR beta sequences with specific HLA alleles at a false discovery rate of 0.05. Because HLA typing was unavailable for some donors at each locus, only the typed subset was used in association tests. A group of highly shared sequence variants was considered likely to be a technical artifact of the sequencing pipeline. In the study, 150 to 200 TCR beta chains were listed as associated with cytomegalovirus. Some IMGT-functional V segments, including TRBV6-2 and TRBV6-3, could not be distinguished by the 87-base-pair reads and were therefore excluded.

This clonotype originated in a man in his late teens or twenties in good health and CMV-seronegative. Sequences were obtained from PBMCs. The chain is assembled from TRBV5-6 and TRBJ1-1; TRBD1 fits 8 bases in the junction. The DNA reads TGTGCCAGCAGCCCGGGACAGGTCGTTGAAGCTTTCTTT. Translated, it reads CASSPGQVVEAFF. The reference TRBV5-6 and TRBJ1-1 proteins fill in what lies around the CDR3, so the full variable domain reads DAGVTQSPTHLIKTRGQQVTLRCSPKSGHDTVSWYQQALGQGPQFIFQYYEEEERQRGNFPDRFSGHQFPNYSSELNVNALLLGDSALYLCASSPGQVVEAFFGQGTRLTVV.